This TCR beta chain was sequenced for a study of cytomegalovirus exposure and HLA in healthy donors. For the study at large: An earlier analysis found fewer than 140 million unique TCR beta sequences from roughly 170 million T cells. Broader study findings: Later work associated fewer than 20,000 TCR beta sequences with HLA alleles at 0.05 false discovery rate.

This clone was seen only once. Its specificity is not known. The CDR3 sequence is 15 residues long. Unmatched junction bases numbered 7, after V lost 7 bases and J lost 1 base. Germline CDR1 and CDR2: MDHEN and SYDVKM. The PCR ran on 60 Vbeta and 13 Jbeta primers. Method: immunoSEQ multiplex PCR; TCRdb's copy keeps in-frame clones and lacks some. In the table there are around 150,000 clones, 68% of which are singletons. This TCR was recovered from a woman aged 40 to 49 in good health and CMV-seropositive. Source material: PBMCs. The chain couples TRBV28 to TRBJ2-1; 7 nucleotides line up with TRBD1. CDR3 nucleotides: TGTGCCAGCATCTCCAGGGGGAGTTCCTACAATGAGCAGTTCTTC. Protein sequence: CASISRGSSYNEQFF. The full variable domain, completed using reference TRBV28 and TRBJ2-1, is DVKVTQSSRYLVKRTGEKVFLECVQDMDHENMFWYRQDPGLGLRLIYFSYDVKMKEKGDIPEGYSVSREKKERFSLILESASTNQTSMYLCASISRGSSYNEQFFGPGTRLTVL.